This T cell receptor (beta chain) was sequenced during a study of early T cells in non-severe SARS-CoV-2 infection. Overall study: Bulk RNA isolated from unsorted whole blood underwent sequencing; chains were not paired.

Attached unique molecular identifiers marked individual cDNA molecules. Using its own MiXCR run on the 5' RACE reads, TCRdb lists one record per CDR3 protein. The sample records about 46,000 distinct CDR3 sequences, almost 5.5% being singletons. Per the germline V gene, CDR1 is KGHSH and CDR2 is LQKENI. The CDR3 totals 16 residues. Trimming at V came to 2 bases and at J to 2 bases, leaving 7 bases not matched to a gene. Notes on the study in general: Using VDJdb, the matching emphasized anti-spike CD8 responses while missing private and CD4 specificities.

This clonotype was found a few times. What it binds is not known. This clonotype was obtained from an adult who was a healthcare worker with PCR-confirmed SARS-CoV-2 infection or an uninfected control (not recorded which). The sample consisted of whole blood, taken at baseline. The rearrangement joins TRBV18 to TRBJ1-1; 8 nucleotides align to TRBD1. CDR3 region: CASSPLGTGTNTEAFF. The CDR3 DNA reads TGTGCCAGCTCACCATTGGGGACAGGCACTAACACTGAAGCTTTCTTT.